The rows below give T cell receptor beta chains drawn from one sample of a study of T-cell reconstitution after alpha-beta-depleted transplantation in children. TCRdb re-analysed the PCR reads in MiXCR, keeping a single row per CDR3 protein. The sample holds fewer than 350,000 distinct CDR3 sequences, around a tenth seen once. Sample: peripheral blood, taken 180 days after TCRalphabeta/CD19-depleted stem cell transplant. The source is a male patient under 10 years old who had a stem cell transplant for chronic granulomatous disease, so the T cells may come from the graft donor. Both conserved end residues are part of each CDR3.

v_call	j_call	cdr3_aa
TRBV6-4	TRBJ2-1	CASARGAAGWTSGYNEQFF
TRBV5-1	TRBJ2-1	CASSLGTLVTYNEQFF
TRBV5-1	TRBJ2-1	CASSHEGGDNEQFF
TRBV29-1	TRBJ2-5	CSSRQKETQYF
TRBV6-5	TRBJ1-1	CASSYLGTGKNTEAFF
TRBV7-2	TRBJ2-3	CASSLVGGFTDTQYF
TRBV7-2	TRBJ2-7	CASSQKMGVAGGFTRSYEQYF
TRBV10-2	TRBJ1-5	CASSPNSNQPQHF
TRBV28	TRBJ2-2	CASSLLWDTGGELFF
TRBV20-1	TRBJ1-4	CSARVGQGDVQLFF